These T cell receptor beta chains were read from a single sample in a study of T-cell reconstitution after alpha-beta-depleted transplantation in children. TCRdb reanalysed the PCR reads using MiXCR and keeps one entry per CDR3 protein. This sample has fewer than 400,000 distinct CDR3 sequences, with 23% found just once. The specimen was PBMCs, mostly from graft donor cells, collected 180 days after TCRalphabeta/CD19-depleted stem cell transplant. The receptor source for this set is a male patient between 5 and 17 years old who had a stem cell transplant for acute lymphoblastic leukemia, so the T cells may come from the graft donor. Each CDR3 is given with its conserved first and last residue. A D gene is named only where the DNA matches it firmly. A row's size may be missing; if present it is once, few, many or a size class.

d_gene	v_gene	j_gene	abundance	CDR3aa	CDR3nt
TRBD1	TRBV4-1	TRBJ1-2	NA	CASSQEDRGGYGYTF	TGCGCCAGCAGCCAAGAAGACAGGGGCGGCTATGGCTACACCTTC
NA	TRBV24-1	TRBJ2-4	few	CATSDQPGTSGNIQYF	TGTGCCACCAGTGATCAACCCGGGACCTCAGGAAACATTCAGTACTTC
NA	TRBV11-2	TRBJ2-3	NA	CASRTHNGGITDTQYF	TGTGCCAGCAGAACCCACAATGGCGGGATCACAGATACGCAGTATTTT
TRBD2	TRBV2	TRBJ2-1	NA	CASSDSGLAGVHNEQFF	TGTGCCAGCAGTGATTCGGGACTAGCGGGAGTCCACAATGAGCAGTTCTTC
NA	TRBV5-6	TRBJ2-3	few	CASSLKGTDTQYF	TGTGCCAGCAGCTTGAAGGGCACAGATACGCAGTATTTT
NA	TRBV18	TRBJ2-3	NA	CASSPTPLADTDTQYF	TGTGCCAGCTCACCAACCCCACTCGCGGACACAGATACGCAGTATTTT
NA	TRBV7-3	TRBJ2-1	NA	CASSLISASSYNEQFF	TGTGCCAGCAGCTTAATTTCGGCCAGCTCCTACAATGAGCAGTTCTTC
NA	TRBV19	TRBJ1-4	few	CASRGASEKLFF	TGTGCCAGTAGGGGAGCCTCCGAAAAACTGTTTTTT
NA	TRBV7-3	TRBJ2-3	NA	CASNGLGGTDTQYF	TGTGCCAGCAACGGCCTCGGGGGCACAGATACGCAGTATTTT
TRBD1	TRBV6-1	TRBJ2-2	NA	CQTGTGNHGELFF	TGTCAGACCGGGACAGGGAATCACGGGGAGCTGTTTTTT
NA	TRBV7-6	TRBJ1-1	NA	CASSGRGSSTEAFF	TGTGCCAGCAGCGGTAGGGGTTCGAGCACTGAAGCTTTCTTT
TRBD2	TRBV7-3	TRBJ2-3	few	CASSLLAGGPADTQYF	TGTGCCAGCAGCCTACTAGCGGGAGGGCCCGCAGATACGCAGTATTTT
TRBD1	TRBV4-1	TRBJ1-2	few	CASSLRDSSYGYTF	TGCGCCAGCAGCCTCCGGGACAGCTCCTATGGCTACACCTTC
NA	TRBV24-1	TRBJ2-5	many	CATSVGGRRETQYF	TGTGCCACCAGTGTCGGGGGGCGCAGGGAGACCCAGTACTTC
NA	TRBV25-1	TRBJ2-2	few	CASSEDKGTNTGELFF	TGTGCCAGCAGTGAAGATAAGGGAACGAACACCGGGGAGCTGTTTTTT
TRBD2	TRBV9	TRBJ2-1	NA	CASSQGTRRFF	TGTGCCAGCAGCCAAGGGACTAGACGGTTCTTC
TRBD2	TRBV12-3/TRBV12-4	TRBJ2-1	NA	CASRGTSGGNEQFF	TGTGCCAGCAGAGGGACTAGCGGGGGCAATGAGCAGTTCTTC
TRBD1	TRBV18	TRBJ2-7	NA	CASSPPGDRGGQYF	TGTGCCAGCTCACCACCTGGGGACAGGGGCGGGCAGTACTTC
TRBD1	TRBV15	TRBJ2-5	NA	CATSRVTGGKTQYF	TGTGCCACCAGCAGAGTTACAGGGGGCAAGACCCAGTACTTC
TRBD2	TRBV27	TRBJ2-7	NA	CASSSTGLAGGEQYF	TGTGCCAGCAGTTCCACGGGACTAGCGGGAGGCGAGCAGTACTTC
TRBD1	TRBV3-1	TRBJ2-5	NA	CASPQGRGPPRETQYF	TGTGCCAGCCCCCAGGGCAGGGGGCCCCCAAGAGAGACCCAGTACTTC
NA	TRBV3-1	TRBJ2-7	NA	CASRPSADNFERGYEQYF	TGTGCCAGCAGACCCAGCGCGGATAATTTCGAAAGGGGCTACGAGCAGTACTTC
TRBD1	TRBV12-3/TRBV12-4	TRBJ1-5	NA	CASSPMGQYSNQPQHF	TGTGCCAGCAGCCCCATGGGACAGTATAGCAATCAGCCCCAGCATTTT
NA	TRBV4-1	TRBJ2-1	NA	CASSQGGLAAGYNEQFF	TGCGCCAGCAGCCAAGGGGGGCTAGCGGCGGGCTACAATGAGCAGTTCTTC
NA	TRBV12-3/TRBV12-4	TRBJ2-5	few	CASSPTTRATQYF	TGTGCCAGCAGTCCCACGACCAGGGCGACCCAGTACTTC
NA	TRBV7-6	TRBJ1-3	NA	CASSFTGPNSGNTIYF	TGTGCCAGCAGCTTCACTGGTCCCAACTCTGGAAACACCATATATTTT
NA	TRBV9	TRBJ2-1	many	CASSVAGTGDNEQFF	TGTGCCAGCAGCGTAGCTGGGACCGGAGACAATGAGCAGTTCTTC
NA	TRBV9	TRBJ2-7	NA	CASSVQTGAIYEQYF	TGTGCCAGCAGCGTTCAGACAGGAGCTATCTACGAGCAGTACTTC
NA	TRBV29-1	TRBJ1-3	NA	CSVTGSGNTIYF	TGCAGCGTGACGGGCTCTGGAAACACCATATATTTT
NA	TRBV15	TRBJ2-5	few	CATSRLETQYF	TGTGCCACCAGCAGACTGGAGACCCAGTACTTC
NA	TRBV10-3	TRBJ1-4	NA	CAISEDSSNEKLFF	TGTGCCATCAGTGAGGACAGTTCAAATGAAAAACTGTTTTTT
NA	TRBV2	TRBJ1-2	NA	CASSGSGNYGYTF	TGTGCCAGCAGTGGATCAGGGAACTATGGCTACACCTTC
TRBD1	TRBV20-1	TRBJ2-5	once	CSAGSWAGTGKETQYF	TGCAGTGCTGGGTCTTGGGCCGGGACAGGTAAAGAGACCCAGTACTTC
NA	TRBV7-3	TRBJ2-2	once	CASSRGSTNTGELFF	TGTGCCAGCAGCCGAGGGAGTACGAACACCGGGGAGCTGTTTTTT
NA	TRBV3-1	TRBJ1-2	NA	CASSQGVRGYTF	TGTGCCAGCAGCCAAGGGGTCCGAGGCTACACCTTC
NA	TRBV20-1	TRBJ1-5	once	CSASMGIQPQHF	TGCAGTGCTAGTATGGGGATTCAGCCCCAGCATTTT
TRBD1	TRBV7-2	TRBJ2-7	many	CASSLDRGPYEQYF	TGTGCCAGCAGCCTCGACAGGGGGCCCTACGAGCAGTACTTC
TRBD1	TRBV10-2	TRBJ1-5	few	CASSENQGVQPQHF	TGCGCCAGCAGTGAGAACCAGGGGGTCCAGCCCCAGCATTTT
NA	TRBV12-3/TRBV12-4	TRBJ2-7	NA	CASRVLGRPGEQYF	TGTGCCAGCAGAGTTTTGGGGCGGCCGGGCGAGCAGTACTTC
TRBD1	TRBV5-1	TRBJ1-1	NA	CASSLWTGETEAFF	TGCGCCAGCAGCTTGTGGACAGGGGAGACTGAAGCTTTCTTT
TRBD1	TRBV20-1	TRBJ1-2	few	CSAPGQGGYTF	TGCAGTGCTCCTGGACAGGGCGGCTACACCTTC
TRBD2	TRBV29-1	TRBJ2-7	many	CSVEIAGASYEQYF	TGCAGCGTTGAAATAGCGGGTGCATCCTACGAGCAGTACTTC
NA	TRBV27	TRBJ2-3	few	CASSFDGSADTQYF	TGTGCCAGCAGTTTCGACGGGAGCGCAGATACGCAGTATTTT
NA	TRBV13	TRBJ2-7	few	CASSTGGDPYEQYF	TGTGCCAGCAGCACGGGTGGCGACCCCTACGAGCAGTACTTC
NA	TRBV5-5	TRBJ2-7	few	CASSLPDFHPYEQYF	TGTGCCAGCAGCTTGCCCGATTTTCACCCGTACGAGCAGTACTTC
TRBD2	TRBV3-1	TRBJ2-5	NA	CASSAAGLAGETQYF	TGTGCCAGCAGCGCGGCGGGACTAGCGGGAGAGACCCAGTACTTC
NA	TRBV5-1	TRBJ2-5	NA	CASSLAYGGRETQYF	TGCGCCAGCAGCTTGGCTTATGGTGGGAGAGAGACCCAGTACTTC
TRBD2	TRBV11-2	TRBJ2-5	NA	CASSLGAGAQQETQYF	TGTGCCAGCAGCTTGGGAGCGGGAGCCCAACAAGAGACCCAGTACTTC
NA	TRBV18	TRBJ2-7	many	CASSPRNSYEQYF	TGTGCCAGCTCACCGAGAAATTCCTACGAGCAGTACTTC
NA	TRBV5-1	TRBJ1-5	many	CASSLDYPRKPQHF	TGCGCCAGCAGCTTGGATTATCCTAGGAAGCCCCAGCATTTT
NA	TRBV6-1	TRBJ2-7	NA	CASSPQGKGSYEQYF	TGTGCCAGCAGTCCTCAGGGGAAGGGCTCCTACGAGCAGTACTTC
TRBD1	TRBV9	TRBJ1-2	few	CASRGGQGAGYTF	TGTGCCAGCAGAGGGGGACAGGGGGCTGGCTACACCTTC